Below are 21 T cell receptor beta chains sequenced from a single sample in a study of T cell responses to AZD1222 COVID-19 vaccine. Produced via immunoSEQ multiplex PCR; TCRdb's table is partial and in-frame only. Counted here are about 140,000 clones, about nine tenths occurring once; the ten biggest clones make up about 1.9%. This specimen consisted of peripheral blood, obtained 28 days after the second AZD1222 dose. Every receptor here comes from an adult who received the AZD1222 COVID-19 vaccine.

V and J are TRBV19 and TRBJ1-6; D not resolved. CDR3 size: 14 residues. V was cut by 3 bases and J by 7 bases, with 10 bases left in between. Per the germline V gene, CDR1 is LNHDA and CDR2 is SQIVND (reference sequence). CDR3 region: CASSMLPRNSPLHF. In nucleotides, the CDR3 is TGTGCCAGTAGTATGCTCCCCCGGAATTCACCCCTCCACTTT.

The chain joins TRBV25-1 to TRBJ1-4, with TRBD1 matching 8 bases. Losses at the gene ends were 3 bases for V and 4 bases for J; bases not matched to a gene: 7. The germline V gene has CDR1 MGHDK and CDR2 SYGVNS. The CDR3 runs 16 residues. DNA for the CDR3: TGTGCCAGCAGTGAGTCCGGGACAGGAGGTAATGAAAAACTGTTTTTT. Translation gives CASSESGTGGNEKLFF.

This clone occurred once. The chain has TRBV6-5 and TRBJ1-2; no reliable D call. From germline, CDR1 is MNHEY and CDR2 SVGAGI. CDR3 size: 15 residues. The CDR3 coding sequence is TGTGCACTTTCCCCTACTGGCCTAAGGTCCTATGGCTACACCTTC. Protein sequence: CALSPTGLRSYGYTF.

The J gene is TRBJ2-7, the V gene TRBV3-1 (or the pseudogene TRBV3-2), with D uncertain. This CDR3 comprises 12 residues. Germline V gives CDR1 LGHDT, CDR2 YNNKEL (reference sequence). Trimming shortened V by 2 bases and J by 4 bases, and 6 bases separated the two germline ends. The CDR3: CASSQSGYEQYF. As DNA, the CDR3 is TGTGCCAGCAGCCAATCCGGGTACGAGCAGTACTTC.

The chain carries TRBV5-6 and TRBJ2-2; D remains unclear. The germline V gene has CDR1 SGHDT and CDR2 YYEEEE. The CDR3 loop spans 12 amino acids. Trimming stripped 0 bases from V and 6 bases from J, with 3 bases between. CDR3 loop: CASSLVAGELFF. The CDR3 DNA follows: TGTGCCAGCAGCTTGGTTGCCGGGGAGCTGTTTTTT.

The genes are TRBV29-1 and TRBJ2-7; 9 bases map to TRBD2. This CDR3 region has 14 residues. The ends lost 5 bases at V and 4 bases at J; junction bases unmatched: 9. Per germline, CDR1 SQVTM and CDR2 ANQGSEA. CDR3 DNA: TGCAGCGTTCGGGGTAGCGGGAGTCAGTACGAGCAGTACTTC. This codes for CSVRGSGSQYEQYF.

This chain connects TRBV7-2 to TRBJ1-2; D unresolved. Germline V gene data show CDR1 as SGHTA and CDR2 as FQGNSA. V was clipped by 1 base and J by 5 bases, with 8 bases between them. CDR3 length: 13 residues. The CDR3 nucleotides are TGTGCCAGCAGCTTAGGGTTATCGTATGGCTACACCTTC. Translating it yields CASSLGLSYGYTF.

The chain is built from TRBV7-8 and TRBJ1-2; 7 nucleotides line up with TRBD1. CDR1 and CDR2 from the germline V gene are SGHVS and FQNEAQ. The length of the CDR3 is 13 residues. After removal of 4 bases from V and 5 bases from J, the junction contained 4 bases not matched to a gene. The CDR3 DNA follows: TGTGCCAGCAGCTATGACAGGGAATATGGCTACACCTTC. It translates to CASSYDREYGYTF.

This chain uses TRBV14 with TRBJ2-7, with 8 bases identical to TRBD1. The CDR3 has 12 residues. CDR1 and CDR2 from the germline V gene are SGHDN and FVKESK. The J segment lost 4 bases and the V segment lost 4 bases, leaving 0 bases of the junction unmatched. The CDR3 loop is CASSRTGYEQYF. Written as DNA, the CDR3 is TGTGCCAGCAGCCGGACAGGGTACGAGCAGTACTTC.

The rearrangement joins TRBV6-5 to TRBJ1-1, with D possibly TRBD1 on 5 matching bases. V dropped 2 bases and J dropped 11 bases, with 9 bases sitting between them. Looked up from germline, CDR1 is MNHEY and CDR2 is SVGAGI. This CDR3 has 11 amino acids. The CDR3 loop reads CASSYGGGAFF. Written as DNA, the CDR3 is TGTGCCAGCAGTTACGGGGGGGGTGCTTTCTTT.

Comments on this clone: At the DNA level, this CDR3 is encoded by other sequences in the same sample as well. In nucleotides, the CDR3 is TGTGCCAGCAGCTTGGGCTATGGCTACACCTTC. Translation: CASSLGYGYTF. This chain uses TRBV5-4 with TRBJ1-2; no clear D gene. Between the trimmed V and J ends, which lost 0 bases and 4 bases, there was a span of 1 base. CDR3 length: 11 residues. Per the germline V gene, CDR1 is SGHNT and CDR2 is YYREEE (reference sequence).

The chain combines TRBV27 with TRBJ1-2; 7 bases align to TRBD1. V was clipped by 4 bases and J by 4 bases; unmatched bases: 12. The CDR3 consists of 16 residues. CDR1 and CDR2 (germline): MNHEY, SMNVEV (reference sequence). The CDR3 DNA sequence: TGTGCCAGCAGTTCCCTCGGACAGGTTCCCTCCTATGGCTACACCTTC. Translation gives CASSSLGQVPSYGYTF.

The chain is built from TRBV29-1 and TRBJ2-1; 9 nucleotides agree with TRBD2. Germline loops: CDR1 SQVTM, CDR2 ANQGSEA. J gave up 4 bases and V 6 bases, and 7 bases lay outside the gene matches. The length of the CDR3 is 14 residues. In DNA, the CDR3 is TGCAGCGTGGCCACTAGCGGGTTATACAATGAGCAGTTCTTC. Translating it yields CSVATSGLYNEQFF.

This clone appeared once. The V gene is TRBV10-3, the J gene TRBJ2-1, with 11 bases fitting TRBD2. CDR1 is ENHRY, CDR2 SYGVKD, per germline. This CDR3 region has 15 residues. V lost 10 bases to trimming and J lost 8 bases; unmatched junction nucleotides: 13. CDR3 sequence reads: CASRAGTSGAYEQFF. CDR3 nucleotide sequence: TGTGCCAGCAGAGCCGGGACTAGCGGTGCCTATGAGCAGTTCTTC.

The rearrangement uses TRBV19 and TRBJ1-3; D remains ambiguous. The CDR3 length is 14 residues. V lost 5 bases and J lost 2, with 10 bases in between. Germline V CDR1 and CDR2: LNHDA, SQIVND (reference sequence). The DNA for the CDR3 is TGTGCCAGTAGTCCAAAGGGTCCTGGAAACACCATATATTTT. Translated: CASSPKGPGNTIYF.

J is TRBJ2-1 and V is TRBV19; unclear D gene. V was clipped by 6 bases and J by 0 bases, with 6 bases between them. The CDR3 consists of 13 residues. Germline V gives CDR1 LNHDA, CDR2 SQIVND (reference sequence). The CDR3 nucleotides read TGTGCCAGTAGCTGGGACTCCTACAATGAGCAGTTCTTC. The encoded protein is CASSWDSYNEQFF.

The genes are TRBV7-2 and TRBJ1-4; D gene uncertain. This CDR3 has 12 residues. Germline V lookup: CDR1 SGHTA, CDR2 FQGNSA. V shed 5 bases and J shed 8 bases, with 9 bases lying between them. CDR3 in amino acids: CASSTPPEKLFF. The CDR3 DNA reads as TGTGCCAGCAGCACACCCCCCGAAAAACTGTTTTTT. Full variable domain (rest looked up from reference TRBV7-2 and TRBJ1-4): GAGVSQSPSNKVTEKGKDVELRCDPISGHTALYWYRQSLGQGLEFLIYFQGNSAPDKSGLPSDRFSAERTGGSVSTLTIQRTQQEDSAVYLCASSTPPEKLFFGSGTQLSVL.

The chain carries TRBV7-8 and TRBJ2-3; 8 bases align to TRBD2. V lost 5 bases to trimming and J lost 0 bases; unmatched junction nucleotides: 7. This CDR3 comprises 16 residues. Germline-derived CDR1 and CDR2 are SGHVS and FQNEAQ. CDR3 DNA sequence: TGTGCCAGCAGCCTACTAGCGGCACGTAGCACAGATACGCAGTATTTT. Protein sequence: CASSLLAARSTDTQYF.

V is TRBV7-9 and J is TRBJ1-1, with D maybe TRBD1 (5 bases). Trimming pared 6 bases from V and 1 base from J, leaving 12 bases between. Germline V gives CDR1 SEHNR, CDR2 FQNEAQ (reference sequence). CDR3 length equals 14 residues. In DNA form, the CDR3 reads TGTGCCAGCAGTTACGGGGGGGAGAACACTGAAGCTTTCTTT. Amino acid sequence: CASSYGGENTEAFF.

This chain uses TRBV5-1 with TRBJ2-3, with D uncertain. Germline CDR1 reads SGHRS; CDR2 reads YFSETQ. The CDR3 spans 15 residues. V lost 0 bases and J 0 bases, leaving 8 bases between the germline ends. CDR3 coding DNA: TGCGCCAGCAGCTTGGTTGTCAGCAGCACAGATACGCAGTATTTT. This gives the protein CASSLVVSSTDTQYF.

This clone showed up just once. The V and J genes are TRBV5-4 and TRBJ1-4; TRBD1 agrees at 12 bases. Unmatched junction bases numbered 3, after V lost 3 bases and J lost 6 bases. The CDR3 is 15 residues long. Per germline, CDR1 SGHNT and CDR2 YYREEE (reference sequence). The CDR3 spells CASSSGDRGHEKLFF. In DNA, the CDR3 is TGTGCCAGCAGCTCCGGGGACAGGGGGCATGAAAAACTGTTTTTT.